This T cell receptor beta chain was observed in a study of CD4 T cells in relation to SARS-CoV-2 and coronaviruses. Profiling relied on immunoSEQ multiplex PCR, and the TCRdb table lists in-frame clones only, not all of them. The sample shows about 29,000 clones, about three quarters of them seen only once. Trimming cost V 5 bases and J 0 bases, with 11 bases left between them. Germline-derived CDR1 and CDR2 are LNHDA and SQIVND (reference sequence). The CDR3 has 15 residues. Comments on this clone: The target antigen is unknown.

Unexposed donor CD4+ T cells date from 2011-2018, before the COVID-19 pandemic. The cells were cultured for around ten days before CD4+ T cells were isolated. Sequencing used CD4+ T cells from PBMCs, cultured in vitro. This receptor was obtained from a human donor in good health. V usage is TRBV19 and J usage is TRBJ1-5, with unresolved D. The CDR3 loop is CASSRDAFSNQPQHF. The DNA for the CDR3 is TGTGCCAGTAGTCGCGACGCTTTTAGCAATCAGCCCCAGCATTTT.